This TCR beta chain originates from a study of T cell repertoires in cytomegalovirus infection. Background on the study: Both a matching HLA type and CMV infection were indicated by public TCR beta signatures. Study-level results: CMV-specific TCR beta clonotypes restricted by HLA-C were the ones dominating the ex vivo response.

This clonotype was counted between two and nine times. Its antigen is currently unknown. Germline V gene lookup returns CDR1 MDHEN and CDR2 SYDVKM. The CDR3 extends over 15 amino acids. The V and J ends lost 3 bases and 4 bases, in that order; junction bases with no gene match: 6. TCRdb analysed the reads with MiXCR anew, one entry per CDR3 protein. The sample shows around 740,000 distinct CDR3 sequences, 35% of them seen only once. This clonotype was obtained from a human donor in good health (CMV status not recorded). Some clones in this sample may be carry-over from other donors' samples. Sequencing was done on a sample of PBMCs. V usage is TRBV28 and J usage is TRBJ1-5, with TRBD1 matching 7 bases. Written as DNA, the CDR3 is TGTGCCAGCAGTTTCTTCAGGGGGGAAAATCAGCCCCAGCATTTT. Translation gives CASSFFRGENQPQHF. The full variable domain, its missing parts supplied by reference TRBV28 and TRBJ1-5, is DVKVTQSSRYLVKRTGEKVFLECVQDMDHENMFWYRQDPGLGLRLIYFSYDVKMKEKGDIPEGYSVSREKKERFSLILESASTNQTSMYLCASSFFRGENQPQHFGDGTRLSIL.